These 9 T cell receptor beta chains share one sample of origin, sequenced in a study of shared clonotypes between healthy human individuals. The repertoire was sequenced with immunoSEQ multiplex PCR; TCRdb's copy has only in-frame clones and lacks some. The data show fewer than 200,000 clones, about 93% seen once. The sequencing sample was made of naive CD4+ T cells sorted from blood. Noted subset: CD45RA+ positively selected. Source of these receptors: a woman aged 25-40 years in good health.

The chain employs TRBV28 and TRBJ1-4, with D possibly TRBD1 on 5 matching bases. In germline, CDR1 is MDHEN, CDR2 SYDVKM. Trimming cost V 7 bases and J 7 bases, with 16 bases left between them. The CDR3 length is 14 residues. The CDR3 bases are TGTGCCAGCATGGGGCAAAATCTAGGTGAAAAACTGTTTTTT. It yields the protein CASMGQNLGEKLFF.

CDR3 bases: TGTGCCAGCAGCCTACCCACAGGGATAATTTACCTTTACTCTGAAAAACTGTTTTTT. Its protein product is CASSLPTGIIYLYSEKLFF. V and J are TRBV21-1 and TRBJ1-4; the table names TRBD1, a call not compared with the DNA. TRBV21-1 is a recognized pseudogene. The CDR3 covers 19 residues.

The CDR3 bases are TGCGCCAGCAGCTTGGCGGCAGGGGAAGAAAAACTGTTTTTT. Residues: CASSLAAGEEKLFF. V and J are TRBV5-1 and TRBJ1-4; TRBD1 is a possible D gene (6 bases). Germline CDR1 is SGHRS and CDR2 is YFSETQ. The ends were cut back, 0 bases at V and 8 bases at J, with 11 bases in the middle. CDR3 length equals 14 residues.

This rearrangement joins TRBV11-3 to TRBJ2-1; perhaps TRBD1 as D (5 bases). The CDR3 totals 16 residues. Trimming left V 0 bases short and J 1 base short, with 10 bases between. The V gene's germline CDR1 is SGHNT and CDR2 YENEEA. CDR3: CASSLEGRASYNEQFF. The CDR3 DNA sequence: TGTGCCAGCAGCTTAGAGGGCAGGGCGTCCTACAATGAGCAGTTCTTC.

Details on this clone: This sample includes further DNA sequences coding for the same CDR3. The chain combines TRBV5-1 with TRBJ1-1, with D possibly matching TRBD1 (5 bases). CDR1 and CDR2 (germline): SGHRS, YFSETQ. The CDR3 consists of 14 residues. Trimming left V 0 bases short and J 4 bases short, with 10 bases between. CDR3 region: CASSLVGRGTEAFF. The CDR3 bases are TGCGCCAGCAGCTTGGTGGGGCGCGGCACTGAAGCTTTCTTT.

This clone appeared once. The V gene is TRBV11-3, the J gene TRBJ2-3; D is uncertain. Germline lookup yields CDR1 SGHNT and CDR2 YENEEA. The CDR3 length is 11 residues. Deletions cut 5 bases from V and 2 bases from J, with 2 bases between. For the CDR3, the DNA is TGTGCCAGCAGCGCCACAGATACGCAGTATTTT. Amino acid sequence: CASSATDTQYF.

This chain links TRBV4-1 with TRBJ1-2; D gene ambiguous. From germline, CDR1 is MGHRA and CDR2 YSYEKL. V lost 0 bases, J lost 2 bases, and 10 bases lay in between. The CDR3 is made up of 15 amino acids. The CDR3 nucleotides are TGCGCCAGCAGCCAAGATGCAGGCGAGAACTATGGCTACACCTTC. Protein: CASSQDAGENYGYTF.

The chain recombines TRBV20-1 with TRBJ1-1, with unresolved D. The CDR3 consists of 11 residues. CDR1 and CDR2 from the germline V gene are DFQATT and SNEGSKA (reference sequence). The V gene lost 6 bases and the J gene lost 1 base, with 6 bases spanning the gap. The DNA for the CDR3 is TGCAGTGCCAAGACGAACACTGAAGCTTTCTTT. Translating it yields CSAKTNTEAFF.

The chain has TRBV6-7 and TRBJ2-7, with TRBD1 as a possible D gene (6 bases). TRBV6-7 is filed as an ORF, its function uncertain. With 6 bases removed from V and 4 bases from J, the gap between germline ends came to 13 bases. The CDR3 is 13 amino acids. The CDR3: CASSGQPVYEQYF. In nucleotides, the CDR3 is TGTGCCAGCAGCGGACAGCCAGTATACGAGCAGTACTTC.